This T cell receptor beta chain was retrieved from a study of blood T cell repertoires in COVID-19. About the study: The United States, Italy and Spain supplied acute and convalescent COVID-19 samples. T cells, B-cell-depleted T cells, or PBMCs supplied cDNA or gDNA.

The CDR3 runs 13 residues. Seattle researchers signed up patients amid active infection and tracked them longitudinally. Original methodology: The assay estimated nucleated cells by amplifying reference gene primers. Sequencing was performed with immunoSEQ multiplex PCR; in TCRdb, only in-frame clones are kept and a portion is missing. Clone size and the V and J calls come from that table; the DNA yielded D and trimming. The sample records 250,000 to 300,000 clones, nearly 90% being singletons. The gene calls are TRBV12-1 and TRBJ1-1. TRBV12-1 is a pseudogene locus. The source material was peripheral blood. This TCR came from a woman in her twenties or thirties with COVID-19, enrolled during active disease. This chain's CDR3 is CASSSVPGTEAFF. Here the CDR3 DNA reads TGTGCCAGCAGCTCAGTCCCGGGCACTGAAGCTTTCTTT.